These T cell receptor beta chains were read from a single sample in a study of shared clonotypes between healthy human individuals. Sequencing used immunoSEQ multiplex PCR; TCRdb keeps in-frame clones, though not all of them. The repertoire consists of about 2 million clones, with about 95% occurring once and the leading ten covering more than 0.95%. The sample was naive CD8+ T cells sorted from blood. The receptor source for this set is a man between 18 and 29 years old in good health. Both conserved end residues are part of each CDR3. Each record gives: CDR3 DNA, CDR3 protein, clone size, J gene, V gene, D gene. The D gene is left open where the match is weak. Part of the rows lack a size; the others show once, few, many or a class for expanded clones.

TGCGCCAGCAGCTTGGAGGGGGACGAGCAGTACTTC CASSLEGDEQYF . TRBJ2-7 TRBV5-1 .
TGTGCCAGCAGCCCCAGGCGGGAAGAGACCCAGTACTTC CASSPRREETQYF once TRBJ2-5 TRBV7-9 .
TGTGCCAGCAGTGAGGGACAGCCTACTAACTATGGCTACACCTTC CASSEGQPTNYGYTF . TRBJ1-2 TRBV27 TRBD1
TGTGCCAGCAGCTTAGTCCCGGACAGGCCCAGCTCCTACGAGCAGTACTTC CASSLVPDRPSSYEQYF . TRBJ2-7 TRBV7-8 TRBD1
TGTGCCAGCAGTTACTCAGAGGGTCCGGATACGCAGTATTTT CASSYSEGPDTQYF . TRBJ2-3 TRBV6-6 .
TGTGCCAGCAGCAAAGAAGGGCGGGGGAGCTCCTACAATGAGCAGTTCTTC CASSKEGRGSSYNEQFF . TRBJ2-1 TRBV21-1 .
TGTGCCAGCAGTGACCGACTTTACGAGCAGTACTTC CASSDRLYEQYF . TRBJ2-7 TRBV2 .
TGTGCCAGCAGCCTGCCTGACAGGGTATTTCATGGCTACACCTTC CASSLPDRVFHGYTF . TRBJ1-2 TRBV7-9 TRBD1
TGTGCCAGCAGTTTTGGAGGAGAAGCTTTCTTT CASSFGGEAFF . TRBJ1-1 TRBV27 .
TGTGCCCGAGGGACAGGAGTCTACGAGCAGTACTTC CARGTGVYEQYF . TRBJ2-7 TRBV30 TRBD1
TGTGCCAGCAGTTTACTTTTGGGGGCCAATGAGCAGTTCTTC CASSLLLGANEQFF . TRBJ2-1 TRBV27 .
TGTGCCAGCAGCGTCGGCGGGGGGACTGAGCAGTTCTTC CASSVGGGTEQFF . TRBJ2-1 TRBV9 TRBD2
TGTGCCAGCAGACAGACAGCCTTGGGGGATACGCAGTATTTT CASRQTALGDTQYF . TRBJ2-3 TRBV5-4 .
TGTGCCAGCAGTTACCGGGACTCGGGCGAGCAGTACTTC CASSYRDSGEQYF . TRBJ2-7 TRBV6-5 .
TGCGCCAGCAGCCAATCCACAGGAGGTAATCAGCCCCAGCATTTT CASSQSTGGNQPQHF . TRBJ1-5 TRBV4-1 .
TGTGCCAGTAGTTCCGACAGGGACTCCTACGAGCAGTACTTC CASSSDRDSYEQYF . TRBJ2-7 TRBV19 TRBD1
TGTGCCAGCAGAGCTAGCGGGGACAATGAGCAGTTCTTC CASRASGDNEQFF . TRBJ2-1 TRBV5-6 TRBD2
TGTGCCAGCAGCTTAGTCAACCGAAACATTCAGTACTTC CASSLVNRNIQYF . TRBJ2-4 TRBV7-2 .
TGTGCCAGCAGCGATTTCAGGGGGGAACTAAATGAGCAGTTCTTC CASSDFRGELNEQFF . TRBJ2-1 TRBV7-8 .
TGTGCCAGCAGTGAATTTTGGGGCACCTCCTACGAGCAGTACTTC CASSEFWGTSYEQYF . TRBJ2-7 TRBV6-1 .
TGTGCCAGTGGACTGGGGGGGACTAGCGCTGAGCAGTACTTC CASGLGGTSAEQYF . TRBJ2-7 TRBV27 TRBD2
TGTGCCAGCAGTTTAGGGCCTGGGGGATGGGGCTCCTACGAGCAGTACTTC CASSLGPGGWGSYEQYF . TRBJ2-7 TRBV27 .
TGTGCCAGCAGTTTTAGGACAGGGGGATCCTACGAGCAGTACTTC CASSFRTGGSYEQYF . TRBJ2-7 TRBV5-4 TRBD1
TGTGCCAGCAGTTTACGCACGAAACTGTTTTTT CASSLRTKLFF . TRBJ1-4 TRBV28 .
TGTGCCAGCAGTGAAGCGGGACAGGGTCCTCATAGCTCCTATAATTCACCCCTCCACTTT CASSEAGQGPHSSYNSPLHF . TRBJ1-6 TRBV6-1 TRBD1
TGTGCCAGCAGCTTATCCCGAGGGGGGTTCAATTCCTACGAGCAGTACTTC CASSLSRGGFNSYEQYF few TRBJ2-7 TRBV11-2 .
TGTGCCAGAAGACTCCAGTGGGCATGGACGGGCACTGAAGCTTTCTTT CARRLQWAWTGTEAFF once TRBJ1-1 TRBV5-3 .
TGTGCCAGCAGCTTGGCCGGCGGTGACCAGTACTTC CASSLAGGDQYF . TRBJ2-4 TRBV5-6 .
TGTGCCAGCACATCCCCGCCTAGCGGGAGAAGCCACGAGCAGTACTTC CASTSPPSGRSHEQYF . TRBJ2-7 TRBV2 TRBD2
TGCAGCACTAACGGGCAGCACAATGAGCAGTTCTTC CSTNGQHNEQFF . TRBJ2-1 TRBV29-1 .
TGCGCCAGCAGTGAGGACAGGGTGGATTCACCCCTCCACTTT CASSEDRVDSPLHF . TRBJ1-6 TRBV10-1 TRBD1
TGTGCCAGCAGCTGGGACAGCTCCTACGAGCAGTACTTC CASSWDSSYEQYF . TRBJ2-7 TRBV5-6 TRBD1
TGTGCCTTATCAGGGTCGGACACTGAAGCTTTCTTT CALSGSDTEAFF . TRBJ1-1 TRBV28 .
TGTGCCAGCAGCTTAGGCGGGGAAGGCTCTGGAAACACCATATATTTT CASSLGGEGSGNTIYF . TRBJ1-3 TRBV11-1 .
TGCGCCAGCAGCTGGAATAACAGGGGGGGCTACAATGAGCAGTTCTTC CASSWNNRGGYNEQFF . TRBJ2-1 TRBV5-1 .
TGCGCCAGCAGACCTCCGGGGTTGAGCTCCTACAATGAGCAGTTCTTC CASRPPGLSSYNEQFF once TRBJ2-1 TRBV4-1 .
TGTGCCAGCAGCTTAGCCAACAGGGAAGAGACCCAGTACTTC CASSLANREETQYF . TRBJ2-5 TRBV7-9 .
TGTGCCAGCAGTTACTCGACCGGGGGTGGGGATTCACCCCTCCACTTT CASSYSTGGGDSPLHF . TRBJ1-6 TRBV6-6 .
TGCGCCAGCAGCCGGATCCTAGCAGACCAAGAGACCCAGTACTTC CASSRILADQETQYF . TRBJ2-5 TRBV4-3 .
TGTGCCAGCAACACACGCGGGGATGTGGGTGAGCAGTTCTTC CASNTRGDVGEQFF . TRBJ2-1 TRBV6-6 .
TGTGCCAGCAGCGCGACAGGGGAGGGTGATTCACCCCTCCACTTT CASSATGEGDSPLHF few TRBJ1-6 TRBV9 TRBD1
TGTGCCAGCAGTTACTCGAAGGGACAGGGGGAAGTTGAGCAGTACTTC CASSYSKGQGEVEQYF . TRBJ2-7 TRBV6-6 TRBD1
TGTGCCAGCAGCTACATAGGGACAGGGTACGAGCAGTACTTC CASSYIGTGYEQYF . TRBJ2-7 TRBV7-2 TRBD1
TGTGCCAGCAGCCCGACGGGGAATTCACCCCTCCACTTT CASSPTGNSPLHF . TRBJ1-6 TRBV5-4 .
TGCGCCAGCAGCCAAGAGTGGCGGGAGGTCTCCTACGAGCAGTACTTC CASSQEWREVSYEQYF . TRBJ2-7 TRBV4-1 TRBD2
TGTGCCAGCAGCTTAGGACGAGAATGGGGAGAGGTCGATTACCAGTATTTT CASSLGREWGEVDYQYF . TRBJ2-3 TRBV11-1 .
TGTGCCAGCAGTTACTCGGCAGGCACCGGGGAGCTGTTTTTT CASSYSAGTGELFF . TRBJ2-2 TRBV6-5 .
TGTGCCAGTAGTATCGGAGCGGGGGGGTCCTCCTACAATGAGCAGTTCTTC CASSIGAGGSSYNEQFF . TRBJ2-1 TRBV19 TRBD2
TGTGCCAGCAGCGTCAGGGTCCAAGAGACCCAGTACTTC CASSVRVQETQYF . TRBJ2-5 TRBV9 .
TGTGCTAGCAGCCCTTACCCGGGACCGACCTACGAGCAGTACTTC CASSPYPGPTYEQYF . TRBJ2-7 TRBV7-7 .
TGCGCCAGCAGCCAAGAGGGGCATAATCAGCCCCAGCATTTT CASSQEGHNQPQHF . TRBJ1-5 TRBV4-1 .
TGTGCCTGGAGTGTAACCCCGGGCACTGAAGCTTTCTTT CAWSVTPGTEAFF . TRBJ1-1 TRBV30 .
TGTGCCAGCAGTGACAGGTTCTATGGCTACACCTTC CASSDRFYGYTF . TRBJ1-2 TRBV9 .
TGTGCCAGCAGCCCCGCAGGGCCAGAGACCCAGTACTTC CASSPAGPETQYF . TRBJ2-5 TRBV7-9 .
TGTGCCAGCAGCTTAATTTGGACAGGGGATGAGCAGTTCTTC CASSLIWTGDEQFF . TRBJ2-1 TRBV11-2 TRBD1
TGTGCCAGCAGCCAAGGGGTGAATGAGCAGTTCTTC CASSQGVNEQFF . TRBJ2-1 TRBV25-1 .
TGTGCCTGGAGTGTACTGGTGGATTCACCCCTCCACTTT CAWSVLVDSPLHF . TRBJ1-6 TRBV30 .